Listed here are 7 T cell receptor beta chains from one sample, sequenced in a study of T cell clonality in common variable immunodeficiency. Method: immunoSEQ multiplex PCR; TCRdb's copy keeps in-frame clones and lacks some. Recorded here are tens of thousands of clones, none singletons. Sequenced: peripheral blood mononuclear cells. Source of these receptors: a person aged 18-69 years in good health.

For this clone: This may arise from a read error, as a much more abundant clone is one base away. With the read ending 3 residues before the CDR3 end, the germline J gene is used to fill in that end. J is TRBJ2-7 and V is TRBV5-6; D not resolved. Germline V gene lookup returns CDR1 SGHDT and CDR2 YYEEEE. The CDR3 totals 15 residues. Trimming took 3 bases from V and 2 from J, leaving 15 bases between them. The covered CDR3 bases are TGTGCCAGCAGCTCTTACTTGTACCCCGCCTACGAG. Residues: CASSSYLYPAYE. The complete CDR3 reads CASSSYLYPAYEQYF.

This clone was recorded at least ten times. The CDR3 sequence: CSANRESFGRAFF. CDR3 DNA, as far as it was read: TGCAGTGCCAACAGGGAGTCGTTTGGTCGA. V usage is TRBV20-1 and J usage is TRBJ1-1, with D perhaps matching TRBD1 (6 bases). The missing CDR3 end, 3 residues past where the read stops, is filled in from the germline J gene. The germline V gene encodes CDR1 DFQATT and CDR2 SNEGSKA (reference sequence). CDR3 length: 13 amino acids.

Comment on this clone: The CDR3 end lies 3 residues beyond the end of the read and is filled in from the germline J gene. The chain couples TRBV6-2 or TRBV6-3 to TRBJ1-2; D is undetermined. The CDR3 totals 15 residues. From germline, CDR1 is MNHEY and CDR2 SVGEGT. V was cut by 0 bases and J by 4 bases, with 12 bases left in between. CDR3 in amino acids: CASSYSPYSGYGYTF. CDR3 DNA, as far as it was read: TGTGCCAGCAGTTACTCCCCGTATTCCGGCTATGGC.

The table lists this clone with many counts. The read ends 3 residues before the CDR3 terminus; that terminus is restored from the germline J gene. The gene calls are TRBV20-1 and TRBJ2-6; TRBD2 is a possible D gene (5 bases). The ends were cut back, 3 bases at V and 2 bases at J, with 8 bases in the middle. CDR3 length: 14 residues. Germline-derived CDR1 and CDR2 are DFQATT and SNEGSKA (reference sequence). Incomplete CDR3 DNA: TGCAGTGCTAGGCGGGTTCCTGGGGCCAACGTC. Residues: CSARRVPGANV. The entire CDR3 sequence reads CSARRVPGANVLTF.

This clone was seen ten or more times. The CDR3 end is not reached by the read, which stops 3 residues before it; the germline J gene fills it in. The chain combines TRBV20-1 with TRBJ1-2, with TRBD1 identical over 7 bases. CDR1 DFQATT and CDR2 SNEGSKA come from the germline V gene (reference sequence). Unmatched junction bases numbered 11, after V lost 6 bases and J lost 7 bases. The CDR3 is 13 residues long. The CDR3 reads CSALRQGESGYTF. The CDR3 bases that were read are TGCAGTGCCCTTCGACAGGGTGAGAGTGGC.

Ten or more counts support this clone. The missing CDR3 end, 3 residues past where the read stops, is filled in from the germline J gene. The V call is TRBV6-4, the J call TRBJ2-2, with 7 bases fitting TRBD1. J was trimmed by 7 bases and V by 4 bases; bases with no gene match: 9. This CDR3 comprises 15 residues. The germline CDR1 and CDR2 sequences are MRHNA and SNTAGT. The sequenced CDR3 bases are TGTGCCAGCAGTGCCTCCGGGACAGCTGGCGGGGAG. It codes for CASSASGTAGGE. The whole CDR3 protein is CASSASGTAGGELFF.

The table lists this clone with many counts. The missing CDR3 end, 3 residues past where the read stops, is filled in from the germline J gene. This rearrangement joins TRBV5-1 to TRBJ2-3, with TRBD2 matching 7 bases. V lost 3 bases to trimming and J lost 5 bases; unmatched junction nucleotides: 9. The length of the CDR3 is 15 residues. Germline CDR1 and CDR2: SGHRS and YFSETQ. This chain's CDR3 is CASSSTPSGIDTQYF. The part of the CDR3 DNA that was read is TGCGCCAGCAGCTCCACCCCTAGCGGCATAGATACG. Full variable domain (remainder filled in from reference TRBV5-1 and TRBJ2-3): KAGVTQTPRYLIKTRGQQVTLSCSPISGHRSVSWYQQTPGQGLQFLFEYFSETQRNKGNFPGRFSGRQFSNSRSEMNVSTLELGDSALYLCASSSTPSGIDTQYFGPGTRLTVL.